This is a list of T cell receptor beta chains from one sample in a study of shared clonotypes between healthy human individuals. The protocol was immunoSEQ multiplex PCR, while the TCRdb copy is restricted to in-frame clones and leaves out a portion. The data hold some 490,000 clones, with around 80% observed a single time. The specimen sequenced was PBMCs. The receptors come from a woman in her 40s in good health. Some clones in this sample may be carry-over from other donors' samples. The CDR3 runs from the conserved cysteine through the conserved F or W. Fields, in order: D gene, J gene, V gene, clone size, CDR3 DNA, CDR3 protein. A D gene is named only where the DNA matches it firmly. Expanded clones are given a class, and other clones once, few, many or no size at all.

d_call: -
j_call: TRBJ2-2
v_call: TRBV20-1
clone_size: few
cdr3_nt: TGCAGTGCTACAAACACCGGGGAGCTGTTTTTT
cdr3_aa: CSATNTGELFF

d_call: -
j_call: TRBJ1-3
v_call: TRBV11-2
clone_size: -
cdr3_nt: TGTGCCAGCAGCTTGGGGCGAAGCTCTGGAAACACCATATATTTT
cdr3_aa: CASSLGRSSGNTIYF

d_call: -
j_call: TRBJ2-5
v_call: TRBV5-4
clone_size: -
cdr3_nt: TGTGCCAGCAGCTTGGCTGCCAGAACCCAGTACTTC
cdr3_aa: CASSLAARTQYF

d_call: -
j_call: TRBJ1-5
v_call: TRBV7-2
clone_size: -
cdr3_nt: TGTGCCAGCAGCTTACGCTTTTCAGCCGGTCAGCCCCAGCATTTT
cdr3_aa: CASSLRFSAGQPQHF

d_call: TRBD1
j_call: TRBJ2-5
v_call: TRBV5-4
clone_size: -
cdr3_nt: TGTGCCAGCAGCTCGACAGGGTCAGAGGGGACCCAGTACTTC
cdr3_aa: CASSSTGSEGTQYF

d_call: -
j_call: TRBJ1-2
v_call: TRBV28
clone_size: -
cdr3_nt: TGTGCCAGCCTGACACCCCCCCAGGAAGCTGGGGGCTACACCTTC
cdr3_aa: CASLTPPQEAGGYTF

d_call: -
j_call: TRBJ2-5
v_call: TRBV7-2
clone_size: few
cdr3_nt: TGTGCCAGCAGCTTAGTGGTCAGGGAAGAGACCCAGTACTTC
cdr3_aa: CASSLVVREETQYF

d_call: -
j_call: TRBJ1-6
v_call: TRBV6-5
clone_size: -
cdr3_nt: TGTGCCAGCCCGCGACAGGATTCACCCCTCCACTTT
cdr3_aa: CASPRQDSPLHF

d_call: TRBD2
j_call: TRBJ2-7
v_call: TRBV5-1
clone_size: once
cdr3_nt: TGCGCCAGCAGCTTGGTTGGGACTAGCCCCACCTACGAGCAGTACTTC
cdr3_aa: CASSLVGTSPTYEQYF

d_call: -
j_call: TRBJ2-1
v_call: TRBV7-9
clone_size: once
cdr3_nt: TGTGCCAGCAGCCCCGGCTCGGGATGGAATGAGCAGTTCTTC
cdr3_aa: CASSPGSGWNEQFF

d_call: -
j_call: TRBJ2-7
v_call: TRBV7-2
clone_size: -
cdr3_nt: TGTGCCAGCAGCTTAACGGGCTACGAGCAGTACTTC
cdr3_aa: CASSLTGYEQYF

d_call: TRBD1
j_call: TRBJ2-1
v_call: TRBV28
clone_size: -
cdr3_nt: TGTGCCAGCACTCCCGGGACAGGGGTATACAATGAGCAGTTCTTC
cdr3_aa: CASTPGTGVYNEQFF

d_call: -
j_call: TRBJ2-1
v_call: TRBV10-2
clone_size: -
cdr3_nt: TGCGCCAGCAGATTGAGCTCCTACAATGAGCAGTTCTTC
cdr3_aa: CASRLSSYNEQFF

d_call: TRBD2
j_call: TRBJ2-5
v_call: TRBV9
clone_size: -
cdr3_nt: TGTGCCAGCAGCGCATATAGCGGGAGCGGGGAGACCCAGTACTTC
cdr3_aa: CASSAYSGSGETQYF

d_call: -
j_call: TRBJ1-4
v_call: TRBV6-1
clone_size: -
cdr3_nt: TGTGCCAGCAGTGAAGGAAGGGTCGGAGAAAAACTGTTTTTT
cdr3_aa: CASSEGRVGEKLFF

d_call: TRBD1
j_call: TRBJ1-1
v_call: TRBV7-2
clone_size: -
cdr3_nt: TGTGCCAGCAGCTTGGACAGGCCAACTGAAGCTTTCTTT
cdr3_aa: CASSLDRPTEAFF

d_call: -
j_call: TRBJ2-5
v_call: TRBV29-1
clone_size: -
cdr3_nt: TGCAGCGTTGGTGGTCAGGGCCAAGAGACCCAGTACTTC
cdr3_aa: CSVGGQGQETQYF

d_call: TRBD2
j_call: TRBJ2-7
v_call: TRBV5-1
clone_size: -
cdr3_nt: TGCGCCAGCAGTCCTCGCGGGGGAACTACCTACGAGCAGTACTTC
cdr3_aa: CASSPRGGTTYEQYF

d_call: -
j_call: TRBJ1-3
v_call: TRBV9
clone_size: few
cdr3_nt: TGTGCCAGCAGCGTCGGAATCATTAGCGGAAACACCATATATTTT
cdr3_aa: CASSVGIISGNTIYF

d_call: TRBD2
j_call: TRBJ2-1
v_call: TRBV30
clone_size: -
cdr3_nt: TGTGCCTGGTCTAGCGGGAGGAAAGTAGGGGAGCAGTTCTTC
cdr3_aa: CAWSSGRKVGEQFF

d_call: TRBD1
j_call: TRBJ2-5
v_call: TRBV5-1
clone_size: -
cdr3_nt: TGCGCCAGCAGCACAGGGGGCCAAGAGACCCAGTACTTC
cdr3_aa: CASSTGGQETQYF

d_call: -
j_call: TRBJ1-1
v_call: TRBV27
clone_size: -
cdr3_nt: TGTGCCAGCAGTTTGAGTTATCGGACCACTGAAGCTTTCTTT
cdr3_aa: CASSLSYRTTEAFF

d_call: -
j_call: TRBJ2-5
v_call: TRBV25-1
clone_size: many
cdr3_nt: TGTGCCAGCAGTGATTTTAGGTCCGAGGAGACCCAGTACTTC
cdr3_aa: CASSDFRSEETQYF

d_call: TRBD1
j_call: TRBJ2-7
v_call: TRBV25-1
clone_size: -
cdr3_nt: TGTGCCACCCGGACAGGGCAGACCTACGAGCAGTACTTC
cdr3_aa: CATRTGQTYEQYF

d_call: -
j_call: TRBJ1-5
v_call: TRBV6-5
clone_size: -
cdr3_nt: TGTGCCAGCAGTATCTCAGGGGCGGATCAGCCCCAGCATTTT
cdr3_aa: CASSISGADQPQHF

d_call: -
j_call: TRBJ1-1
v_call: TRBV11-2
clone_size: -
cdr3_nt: TGTGCCAGCAGCTCCCTAACAGGTCCGGCGAACACTGAAGCTTTCTTT
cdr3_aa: CASSSLTGPANTEAFF

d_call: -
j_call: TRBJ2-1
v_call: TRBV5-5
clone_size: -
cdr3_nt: TGTGCCAGCAGCTATGAGACACCGTACAATGAGCAGTTCTTC
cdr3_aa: CASSYETPYNEQFF

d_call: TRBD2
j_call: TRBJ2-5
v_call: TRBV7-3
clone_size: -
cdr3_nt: TGTGCCAGCAGCGTCGGGACTAGCGGGCCCCAAGAGACCCAGTACTTC
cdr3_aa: CASSVGTSGPQETQYF

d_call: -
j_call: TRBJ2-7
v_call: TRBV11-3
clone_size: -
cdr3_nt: TGTGCCAGCTCCCTCGACGGTTACGAGCAGTACTTC
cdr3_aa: CASSLDGYEQYF

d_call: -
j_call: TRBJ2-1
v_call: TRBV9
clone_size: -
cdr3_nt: TGTGCCAGCAGCGCCGGGGGTGCGGGTGAGCAGTTCTTC
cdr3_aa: CASSAGGAGEQFF

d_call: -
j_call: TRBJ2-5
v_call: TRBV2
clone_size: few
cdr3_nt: TGTGCCGGTCTTGGGGGTACGGGCGAGACCCAGTACTTC
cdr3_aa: CAGLGGTGETQYF

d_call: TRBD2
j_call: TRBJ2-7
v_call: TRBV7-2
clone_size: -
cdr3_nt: TGTGCCAGCAGCACCGGACTAGCGGGCGAAACTGGGGAGTACTTC
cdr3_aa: CASSTGLAGETGEYF

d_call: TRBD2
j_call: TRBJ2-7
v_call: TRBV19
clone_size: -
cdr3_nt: TGTGCCAGTAGTATAGTGGGCACTGGGACTAGCGGGAAGTCTCACGAGCAGTACTTC
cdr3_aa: CASSIVGTGTSGKSHEQYF

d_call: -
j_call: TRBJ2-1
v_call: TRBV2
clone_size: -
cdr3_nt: TGTGCCAGCAGTCGAAACAGGGACAATCTAGCGCCTCACTCCTACAATGAGCAGTTCTTC
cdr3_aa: CASSRNRDNLAPHSYNEQFF

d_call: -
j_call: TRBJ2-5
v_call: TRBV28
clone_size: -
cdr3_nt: TGTGCCAGCAGTTTAGGGGGCGCGAAAGAGACCCAGTACTTC
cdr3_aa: CASSLGGAKETQYF

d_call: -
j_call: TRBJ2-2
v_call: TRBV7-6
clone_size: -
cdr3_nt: TGTGCCAGCAGCCGTACCCCTTCGAACACCGGGGAGCTGTTTTTT
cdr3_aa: CASSRTPSNTGELFF

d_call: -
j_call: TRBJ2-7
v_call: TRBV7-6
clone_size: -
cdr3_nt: TGTGCCAGCAGCTTTGCGGGAAGGTTGTACTTC
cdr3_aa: CASSFAGRLYF

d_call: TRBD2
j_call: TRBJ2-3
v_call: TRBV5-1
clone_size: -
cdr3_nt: TGCGCCAGCAGCTTGGCACTAGCGGGAGTCACAGATACGCAGTATTTT
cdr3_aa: CASSLALAGVTDTQYF

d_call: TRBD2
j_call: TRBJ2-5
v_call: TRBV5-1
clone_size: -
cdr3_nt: TGCGCCAGCAGCTTGATTCCGGGACTAGCGGGAGAGACCCAGTACTTC
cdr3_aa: CASSLIPGLAGETQYF

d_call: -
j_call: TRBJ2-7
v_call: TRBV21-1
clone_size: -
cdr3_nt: TGTGCCAGCAGCAAAGGAAGTTCTAGCGGGAGGAGGCTCTCCTACGAGCAGTACTTC
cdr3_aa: CASSKGSSSGRRLSYEQYF

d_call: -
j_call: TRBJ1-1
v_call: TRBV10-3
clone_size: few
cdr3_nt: TGTGCCATCAGTGAATGGATGAACACTGAAGCTTTCTTT
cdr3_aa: CAISEWMNTEAFF

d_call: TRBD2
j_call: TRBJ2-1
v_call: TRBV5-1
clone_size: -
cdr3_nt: TGCGCCAGCAGCTTGGTGATAGCGGGTTACTCCTACAATGAGCAGTTCTTC
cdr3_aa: CASSLVIAGYSYNEQFF

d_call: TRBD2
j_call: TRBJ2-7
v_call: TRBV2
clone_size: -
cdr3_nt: TGTGCCAGCCTTGCTGGGAGGACTAGCGGGGGGGACCGGGGCACCTACGAGCAGTACTTC
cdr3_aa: CASLAGRTSGGDRGTYEQYF

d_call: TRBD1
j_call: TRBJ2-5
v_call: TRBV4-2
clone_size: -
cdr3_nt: TGTGCCAGCAGCTTTGGACAGGTCCAAGAGACCCAGTACTTC
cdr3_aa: CASSFGQVQETQYF

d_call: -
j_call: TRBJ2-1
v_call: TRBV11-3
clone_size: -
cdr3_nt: TGTGCCAGCAGCTTGGGTGGAACGGCCCGGCCTTGGAATGAGCAGTTCTTC
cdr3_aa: CASSLGGTARPWNEQFF

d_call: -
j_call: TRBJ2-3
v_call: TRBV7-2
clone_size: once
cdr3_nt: TGTGCCAGCAGCCGACTAGGTACAGATACGCAGTATTTT
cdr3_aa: CASSRLGTDTQYF

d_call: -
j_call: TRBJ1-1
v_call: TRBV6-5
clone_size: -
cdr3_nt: TGTGCCAGCAGTTACGCCTCGGTGAACACTGAAGCTTTCTTT
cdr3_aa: CASSYASVNTEAFF

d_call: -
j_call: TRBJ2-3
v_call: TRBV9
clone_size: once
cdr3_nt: TGTGCCAGCAGCCCGAGGGCACGAGGCACAGATACGCAGTATTTT
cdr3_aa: CASSPRARGTDTQYF

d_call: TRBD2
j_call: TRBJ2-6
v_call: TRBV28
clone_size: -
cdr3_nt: TGTGCCAGCAGTCCGTCCCTAGCGGGGGACTCTGGGGCCAACGTCCTGACTTTC
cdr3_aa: CASSPSLAGDSGANVLTF

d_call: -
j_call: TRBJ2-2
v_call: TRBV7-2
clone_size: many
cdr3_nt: TGTGCCAGCAGCAAAGAGGTGGGCTCGCCCGGGGAGCTGTTTTTT
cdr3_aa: CASSKEVGSPGELFF

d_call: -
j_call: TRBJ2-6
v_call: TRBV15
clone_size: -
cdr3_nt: TGTGCCACCAGCAGAGATAGGGGAACTGGGGCCAACGTCCTGACTTTC
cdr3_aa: CATSRDRGTGANVLTF